Listed below are T cell receptor beta chains from one sample, sequenced in a study of cytomegalovirus exposure and HLA in healthy donors. Generated by immunoSEQ multiplex PCR, the TCRdb table keeps only in-frame clones and is missing some. Of 200,000 or so clones in the sample, about 80% were seen once. Input material: PBMCs. These receptors all come from a woman aged 45 to 65 in good health and CMV-seropositive. Both conserved end residues are trimmed from each CDR3.

j_gene	v_gene	CDR3aa
TRBJ2-5	TRBV7-9	ASSLRLAGVETQY
TRBJ2-7	TRBV11-3	ASSYRSGPYEQY
TRBJ1-2	TRBV7-9	ASSQQGEYGYT
TRBJ1-2	TRBV5-6	ASSFDSYYGYT
TRBJ2-3	TRBV5-1	ASSLLGARPTDTQY
TRBJ1-2	TRBV2	ASSGGGRGYT
TRBJ2-5	TRBV6-6	ASSVLGGRGTQY
TRBJ1-1	TRBV19	ASSMWRGDTEAF
TRBJ2-3	TRBV18	ASSPLREDTQY
-	TRBV5-1	ASSPYTGGYEQY
TRBJ2-3	TRBV6-6	ASSRAGITDTQY
TRBJ1-2	TRBV5-1	ASSLPGTGYGYT
TRBJ1-1	TRBV30	AWSTDTNTEAF
TRBJ2-2	TRBV9	ASSGRLAGGTGELF
TRBJ2-3	TRBV6-5	ASSPQRGGPDTQY
TRBJ1-1	TRBV11-2	ASSSTARDRLNTEAF
TRBJ1-1	TRBV7-2	ASRTDRSTDPF
TRBJ1-2	TRBV10-3	ATMPGGTYGYT
TRBJ2-3	TRBV5-1	ASSLIAGTDTQY
TRBJ2-2	TRBV4-3	ASSPQAVGFGTGELF
TRBJ1-2	TRBV11-2	ASSLDGVGARYGYT
TRBJ2-5	TRBV5-1	ASSSSGIPGETQY
TRBJ1-2	TRBV5-4	ASSLDWGGYGYT
TRBJ2-4	TRBV21-1	ASPTPPTALAKNIQY
TRBJ2-3	TRBV19	ASTPLGVTDTQY
TRBJ2-7	TRBV28	ASSPPVAYEQY
TRBJ2-3	TRBV7-2	ASSLLGGSGGIDTQY
TRBJ2-3	TRBV19	ASSSPLQASRSDTQY
TRBJ1-1	TRBV7-8	ASSPTMNTEAF
TRBJ1-6	TRBV4-3	ASSQDTGGVSPLH
TRBJ2-6	TRBV7-2	ASSSGLRSGANVLT
TRBJ2-7	TRBV6-1	ASSGDSFYEQY
TRBJ2-7	TRBV6-6	ASSYSSGAEQY
TRBJ1-4	TRBV5-6	ASSFPIEGEKLF
TRBJ2-1	TRBV5-1	ASSTGQGVNEQF
TRBJ2-5	TRBV11-2	ASTPGTGQETQY
TRBJ2-7	TRBV15	ATSSRDIREQY
TRBJ2-7	TRBV7-2	ASSLGAISYEQY
TRBJ1-4	TRBV9	ASSPPGTGGGKLF